This T cell receptor beta chain was profiled in a study of blood T cell repertoires in COVID-19. Turning to the study itself: Both acute and convalescent COVID-19 samples were obtained from the United States, Italy and Spain.

Libraries were prepared by immunoSEQ multiplex PCR; TCRdb keeps only in-frame clonotypes and omits some of them. The sample consists of 400,000 or so clones, 90% of them appearing once. Cohorts were determined from participant-reported clinical history. What the recovered Cohort 3 donors had was two negative PCRs, clearance, or symptom resolution. The sequencing sample was made of PBMCs or T cells enriched from blood (not recorded which). The receptor was isolated from a man in his late teens or twenties who had recovered from COVID-19.

CDR3 protein: CASSPTGTSADTQYF. The CDR3 DNA reads TGTGCCAGCAGCCCCACCGGGACTAGCGCAGATACGCAGTATTTT. V and J are TRBV6-4 and TRBJ2-3; 10 nucleotides align to TRBD2. CDR1 and CDR2 from the germline V gene are MRHNA and SNTAGT. This CDR3 region has 15 residues. V shed 6 bases, J shed 4 bases, and the junction held 7 bases outside the gene matches.